This entry features one T cell receptor (beta chain) sequence. This sample was taken from a study of blood T cell repertoires in COVID-19. Under the authors' procedure: Estimates of nucleated cell counts were drawn from the amplification of reference gene primers. The repertoire was sequenced with immunoSEQ multiplex PCR; TCRdb's copy has only in-frame clones and lacks some. The V and J calls and clone size are taken from that table; D and trimming were inferred from the DNA. The table includes hundreds of thousands of clones, just under 85% detected once. CDR3 length: 13 amino acids. The V and J ends lost 11 bases and 5 bases, in that order; junction bases with no gene match: 8. CDR1 SNHLY and CDR2 FYNNEI come from the germline V gene.

This sequence joins TRBV2 and TRBJ1-2, with TRBD1 matching over 10 bases. The receptor was isolated from a woman older than 75 with acute or convalescent COVID-19. Sequencing was done on a sample of peripheral blood. The CDR3 DNA is TGTGCCGGCCTCGGGGACAGGGGATATGGCTACACCTTC. Translated: CAGLGDRGYGYTF.